The 17 T cell receptor beta chains below all came from one sample that was sequenced in a study of regulatory T cells in long-lasting Graves disease. Investigators prepared the TCR beta libraries by applying iRepertoire HTBI primers and Arm-PCR of CDR3 regions. TCRdb itself ran the multiplex PCR reads through MiXCR, one entry per CDR3 protein. The sample contains roughly 430,000 distinct CDR3 sequences, approximately 22% of which appear only once. The time point here: persistent/refractory GD, antithyroid drugs over 5 years with positive TRAb. Generation of the TCR library employed RNA extracted from PBMCs. The sequencing here drew on peripheral blood mononuclear cells (PBMCs), taken when the disease was refractory, from a patient treated with antithyroid drugs. Receptors originate from a female donor with Graves disease.

This clonotype was counted between two and nine times. The chain combines TRBV4-1 with TRBJ2-7; D not resolved. Trimming left V 1 base short and J 3 bases short, with 10 bases between. CDR3 length: 14 amino acids. CDR1 and CDR2 from the germline V gene are MGHRA and YSYEKL. CDR3 sequence (DNA): TGCGCCAGCAGCCAAGTCCGTGTGGGCTACGAGCAGTACTTC. Amino acid sequence: CASSQVRVGYEQYF.

This chain joins TRBV3-1 and TRBJ2-7; D might be TRBD1 (5 bases). The ends were cut back, 0 bases at V and 2 bases at J, with 11 bases in the middle. CDR1 and CDR2 (germline): LGHDT, YNNKEL (reference sequence). The CDR3 length is 15 residues. The CDR3 loop is CASSQDNGAPYEQYF. The CDR3 bases are TGTGCCAGCAGCCAAGATAATGGGGCGCCCTACGAGCAGTACTTC.

This clonotype was seen a few times. The rearrangement joins TRBV24-1 to TRBJ2-2, with 12 bases that match TRBD2. CDR1 is KGHDR and CDR2 is SFDVKD in the germline V gene. CDR3 length equals 17 residues. V shed 3 bases, J shed 6 bases, and the junction held 7 bases outside the gene matches. CDR3 amino acids: CATSDNLAGGDAGELFF. DNA of the CDR3: TGTGCCACCAGTGATAACCTAGCGGGAGGGGATGCCGGGGAGCTGTTTTTT.

This clonotype was found once. The chain uses TRBV20-1 and TRBJ2-2; TRBD1 is a possible D gene (5 bases). Per germline, CDR1 DFQATT and CDR2 SNEGSKA (reference sequence). The CDR3 loop spans 17 amino acids. The ends were cut back, 3 bases at V and 1 base at J, with 18 bases in the middle. CDR3 loop: CSARKGFLQGNTGELFF. The DNA of the CDR3 is TGCAGTGCTAGGAAGGGTTTTCTGCAGGGGAACACCGGGGAGCTGTTTTTT.

This clonotype was seen at least ten times. V is TRBV28 and J is TRBJ2-7; 11 positions match TRBD1. V gave up 4 bases and J gave up 1 base; unmatched junction bases: 6. The CDR3 runs to 16 residues. CDR1 and CDR2 from the germline V gene are MDHEN and SYDVKM. The CDR3: CASSWGQGGVSYEQYF. CDR3 in DNA: TGTGCCAGCAGTTGGGGACAGGGGGGGGTGTCCTACGAGCAGTACTTC.

This chain uses TRBV4-1 with TRBJ2-7, with 14 bases aligning to TRBD2. V shed 5 bases and J 0 bases; nucleotides not matched to a gene: 3. CDR3 length equals 16 residues. Germline-derived CDR1 and CDR2 are MGHRA and YSYEKL. The DNA for the CDR3 is TGCGCCAGCAGCAGGGGACTAGCGGGGGACTCCTACGAGCAGTACTTC. Translated, it gives CASSRGLAGDSYEQYF.

J is TRBJ2-7 and V is TRBV27; 11 bases map to TRBD2. CDR1 MNHEY and CDR2 SMNVEV come from the germline V gene (reference sequence). The CDR3 length is 19 residues. Unmatched junction bases numbered 19, after V lost 5 bases and J lost 4 bases. The CDR3 DNA reads as TGTGCCAGCAGTGTTCTAACTAGCGGGAGCCCCCCGCTCCTTTACGAGCAGTACTTC. Amino acid sequence: CASSVLTSGSPPLLYEQYF.

Note on this clonotype: A read error is possible here, since a much larger clone lies one base away. The chain has TRBV19 and TRBJ1-5; D is undetermined. The CDR3 runs to 15 residues. CDR1 is LNHDA, CDR2 SQIVND, per germline (reference sequence). Trimming shortened V by 4 bases and J by 1 base, and 11 bases separated the two germline ends. The CDR3 reads CASSTQDGSNQPQHF. The CDR3 bases are TGTGCCAGTAGTACCCAAGACGGAAGCAATCAGCCCCAGCATTTT.

This clonotype was seen only a few times. The chain links TRBV9 to TRBJ1-5; the D is unclear. Germline values: CDR1 SGDLS, CDR2 YYNGEE. Trimming removed 1 base from V and 1 base from J, with 6 bases in between. The CDR3 is 14 residues long. CDR3 bases: TGTGCCAGCAGCGTAATGGACAGCAATCAGCCCCAGCATTTT. Its protein product is CASSVMDSNQPQHF. The full variable domain, rest sourced from reference TRBV9 and TRBJ1-5, is DSGVTQTPKHLITATGQRVTLRCSPRSGDLSVYWYQQSLDQGLQFLIQYYNGEERAKGNILERFSAQQFPDLHSELNLSSLELGDSALYFCASSVMDSNQPQHFGDGTRLSIL.

The chain employs TRBV19 and TRBJ1-5; the D gene is possibly TRBD1 (5 bases). V was pared by 3 bases and J by 6 bases, with 9 bases between. Germline CDR1 reads LNHDA; CDR2 reads SQIVND (reference sequence). The CDR3 runs to 13 residues. The CDR3 nucleotides are TGTGCCAGTAGTATCCGGGGGAGTCAGCCCCAGCATTTT. It specifies CASSIRGSQPQHF.

This clonotype occurred many times. The gene calls are TRBV12-3 or TRBV12-4 and TRBJ1-6, with D tentatively TRBD1 (6 bases). The CDR3 sequence is 14 residues long. Trimming left V 2 bases short and J 10 bases short, with 12 bases between. CDR3 nucleotides: TGTGCCAGCAGTTTACCAGGGGCTGGGTCACCCCTCCACTTT. It specifies CASSLPGAGSPLHF.

Concerning this clonotype: One base away lies a much larger clone, so this may be a sequencing read error. The rearrangement joins TRBV19 to TRBJ2-5; TRBD1 might be the D (6 bases). Germline lookup yields CDR1 LNHDA and CDR2 SQIVND (reference sequence). The CDR3 extends over 15 amino acids. The CDR3 here is CASRTQGEVQETQCF. CDR3 DNA sequence: TGTGCCAGTAGGACACAGGGTGAAGTCCAAGAGACCCAGTGCTTC.

Ten or more counts support this clonotype. The CDR3 sequence is CASRADRGGNTIYF. For the CDR3, the DNA is TGTGCCAGCAGAGCGGACAGGGGCGGAAACACCATATATTTT. The chain uses TRBV2 and TRBJ1-3, with 9 bases lining up with TRBD1. From germline, CDR1 is SNHLY and CDR2 FYNNEI. CDR3 length: 14 residues. V was pared by 6 bases and J by 4 bases, with 4 bases of the junction left unmatched.

This clonotype was detected ten times or more. This chain joins TRBV24-1 and TRBJ1-4, with a tentative D call TRBD1 (5 bases). The CDR3 has 15 residues. The germline gives CDR1 KGHDR, CDR2 SFDVKD. V shed 10 bases and J shed 5 bases, with 19 bases lying between them. Written as DNA, the CDR3 is TGTGCCACTTCAGACGGGGGACCCCCCAATGAAAAACTGTTTTTT. Translating gives CATSDGGPPNEKLFF.

This clonotype occurred many times. The rearrangement links TRBV11-2 to TRBJ1-1; a possible D gene is TRBD1 (5 bases). This CDR3 spans 14 amino acids. Germline lookup yields CDR1 SGHAT and CDR2 FQNNGV. V was pared by 1 base and J by 6 bases, with 12 bases between. For the CDR3, the DNA is TGTGCCAGCAGCTTAGTTCAGGGCTCCGCTGAAGCTTTCTTT. It is translated as CASSLVQGSAEAFF.

Details on this clonotype: A single base is all that separates this from a far larger clone, so a read error is likely. The chain links TRBV10-3 to TRBJ2-7; TRBD1 aligns across 8 bases. The CDR3 consists of 14 residues. The V gene end was trimmed by 5 bases and the J gene end by 3 bases; junction bases not matched to a gene: 6. Germline V gene sequence: CDR1 ENHRY, CDR2 SYGVKD. The CDR3 sequence is CAISRRDRIYEQYF. The DNA for the CDR3 is TGTGCCATCAGTCGCCGGGACAGGATCTACGAGCAGTACTTC.

The table lists this clonotype with a few counts. The gene calls are TRBV6-1 and TRBJ1-2, with a tentative D call TRBD1 (6 bases). The CDR3 length is 14 residues. The V and J ends lost 6 bases and 1 base respectively, with 12 bases between them. The germline V gene has CDR1 MNHNS and CDR2 SASEGT. In DNA form, the CDR3 reads TGTGCCAGCAGGATAGGGGGAAGTAACTATGGCTACACCTTC. It yields the protein CASRIGGSNYGYTF.